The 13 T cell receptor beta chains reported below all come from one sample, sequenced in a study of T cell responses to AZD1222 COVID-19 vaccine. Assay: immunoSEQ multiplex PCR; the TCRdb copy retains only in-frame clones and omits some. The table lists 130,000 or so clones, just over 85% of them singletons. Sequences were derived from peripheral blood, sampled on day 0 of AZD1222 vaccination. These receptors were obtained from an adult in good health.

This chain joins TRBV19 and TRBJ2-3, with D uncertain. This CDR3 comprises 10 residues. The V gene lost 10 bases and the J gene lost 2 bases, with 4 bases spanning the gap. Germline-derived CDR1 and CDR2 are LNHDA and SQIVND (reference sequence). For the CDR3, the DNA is TGTGCCACCACCACAGATACGCAGTATTTT. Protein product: CATTTDTQYF.

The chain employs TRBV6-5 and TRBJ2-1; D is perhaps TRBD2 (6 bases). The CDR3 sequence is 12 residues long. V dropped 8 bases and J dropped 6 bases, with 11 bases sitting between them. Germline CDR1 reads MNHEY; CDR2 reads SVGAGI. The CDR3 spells CASRTGGNEQFF. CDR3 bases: TGTGCCAGCCGTACCGGGGGCAATGAGCAGTTCTTC.

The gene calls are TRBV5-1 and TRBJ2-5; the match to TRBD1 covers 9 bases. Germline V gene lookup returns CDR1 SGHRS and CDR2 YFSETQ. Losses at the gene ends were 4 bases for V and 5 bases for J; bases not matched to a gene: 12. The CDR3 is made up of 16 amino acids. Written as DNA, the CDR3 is TGCGCCAGCAGCGGTGGGGGCTGGGACAGGGCGGAGACCCAGTACTTC. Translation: CASSGGGWDRAETQYF. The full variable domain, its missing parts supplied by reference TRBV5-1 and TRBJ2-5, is KAGVTQTPRYLIKTRGQQVTLSCSPISGHRSVSWYQQTPGQGLQFLFEYFSETQRNKGNFPGRFSGRQFSNSRSEMNVSTLELGDSALYLCASSGGGWDRAETQYFGPGTRLLVL.

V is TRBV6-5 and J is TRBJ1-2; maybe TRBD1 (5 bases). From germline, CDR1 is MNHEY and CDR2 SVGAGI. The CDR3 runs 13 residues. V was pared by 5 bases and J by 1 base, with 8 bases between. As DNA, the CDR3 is TGTGCCAGCAGTAGGGACGGTAACTATGGCTACACCTTC. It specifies CASSRDGNYGYTF.

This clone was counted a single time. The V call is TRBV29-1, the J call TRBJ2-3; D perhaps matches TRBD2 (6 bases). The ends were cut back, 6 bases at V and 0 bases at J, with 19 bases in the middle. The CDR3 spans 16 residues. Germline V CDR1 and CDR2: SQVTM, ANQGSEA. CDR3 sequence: CSVFVGGNPSTDTQYF. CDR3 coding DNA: TGCAGCGTATTTGTTGGGGGGAACCCTAGCACAGATACGCAGTATTTT.

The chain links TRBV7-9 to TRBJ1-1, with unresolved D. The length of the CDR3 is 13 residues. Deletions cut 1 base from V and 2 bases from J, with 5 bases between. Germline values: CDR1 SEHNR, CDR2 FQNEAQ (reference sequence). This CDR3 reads CASSLGENTEAFF. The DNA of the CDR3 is TGTGCCAGCAGCTTAGGAGAAAACACTGAAGCTTTCTTT.

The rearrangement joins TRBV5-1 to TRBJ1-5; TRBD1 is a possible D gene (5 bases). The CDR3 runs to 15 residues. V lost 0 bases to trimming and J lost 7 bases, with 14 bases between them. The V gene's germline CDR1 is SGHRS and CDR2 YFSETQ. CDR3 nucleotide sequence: TGCGCCAGCAGCTTGGTGTCGGGGGAGGAACAGCCCCAGCATTTT. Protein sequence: CASSLVSGEEQPQHF.

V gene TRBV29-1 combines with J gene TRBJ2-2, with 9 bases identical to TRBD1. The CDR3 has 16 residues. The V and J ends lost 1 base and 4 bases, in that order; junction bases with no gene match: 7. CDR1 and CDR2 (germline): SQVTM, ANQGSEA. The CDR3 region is CSVEGPQGASTGELFF. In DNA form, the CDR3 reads TGCAGCGTTGAAGGACCACAGGGGGCTAGCACCGGGGAGCTGTTTTTT.

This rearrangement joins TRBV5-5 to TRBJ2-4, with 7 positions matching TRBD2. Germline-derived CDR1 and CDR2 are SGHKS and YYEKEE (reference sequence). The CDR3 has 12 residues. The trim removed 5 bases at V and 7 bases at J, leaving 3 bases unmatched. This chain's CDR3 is CASRGRGNIQYF. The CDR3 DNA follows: TGTGCCAGCAGAGGGCGGGGGAACATTCAGTACTTC.

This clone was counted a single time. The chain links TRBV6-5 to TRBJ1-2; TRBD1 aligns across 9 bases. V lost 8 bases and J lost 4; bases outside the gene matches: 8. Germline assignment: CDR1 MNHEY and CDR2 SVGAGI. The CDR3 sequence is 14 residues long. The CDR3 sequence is CASVLQGAGYGYTF. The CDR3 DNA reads TGTGCCAGCGTCCTACAGGGGGCTGGCTATGGCTACACCTTC.

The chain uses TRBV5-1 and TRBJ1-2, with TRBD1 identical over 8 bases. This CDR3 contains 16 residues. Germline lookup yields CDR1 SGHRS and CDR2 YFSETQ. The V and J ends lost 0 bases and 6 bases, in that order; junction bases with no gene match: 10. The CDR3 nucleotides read TGCGCCAGCAGCTTGGGGGGGACAGGCTCCTTGAATGGCTACACCTTC. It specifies CASSLGGTGSLNGYTF.

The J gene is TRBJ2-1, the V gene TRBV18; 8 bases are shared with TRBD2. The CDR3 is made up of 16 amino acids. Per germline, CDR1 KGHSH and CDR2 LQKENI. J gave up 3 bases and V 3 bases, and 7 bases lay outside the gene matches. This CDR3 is CASSPSAGAYYNEQFF. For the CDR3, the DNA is TGTGCCAGCTCACCTTCAGCGGGGGCCTACTACAATGAGCAGTTCTTC.

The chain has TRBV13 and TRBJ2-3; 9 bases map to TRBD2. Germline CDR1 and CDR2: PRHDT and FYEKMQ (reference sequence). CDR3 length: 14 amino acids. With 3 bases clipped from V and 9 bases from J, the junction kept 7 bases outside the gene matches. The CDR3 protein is CASSFSGSRVTQYF. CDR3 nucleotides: TGTGCCAGCAGCTTTAGCGGGAGCAGGGTCACGCAGTATTTT.